This T cell receptor beta chain was profiled in a study of blood T cells in healthy people across ages. Study results and limitations: Measured against age, TCR beta diversity per million T cells decreased in a roughly linear manner. Both higher diversity and more naive CD4+ cells marked long-lived donors when set against aged donors.

Primers used in a second PCR of roughly 7 to 11 cycles were a sample-barcoded 5' primer and a J-beta primer mix. A template-switch adaptor with 12 random nucleotides tagged each cDNA molecule. TCRdb redid the calling of the 5' RACE reads with MiXCR, one entry per CDR3 protein. The table lists over 1,500,000 distinct CDR3 sequences, roughly 43% of them singletons. The study isolated at least 6.5 million PBMCs from each sample. This clonotype has more than one count but fewer than ten. Its cognate antigen is unknown. V shed 4 bases and J shed 4 bases, with 11 bases lying between them. This CDR3 is 14 amino acids long. Germline values: CDR1 SGHNT, CDR2 YENEEA.

This TCR derives from a human donor in good health. The chain combines TRBV11-3 with TRBJ2-1; tentative D call: TRBD2 (5 bases). The sample consisted of blood. Here the CDR3 DNA reads TGTGCCAGCAGCTCTCCCCCGGGGTACAATGAGCAGTTCTTC. This translates into CASSSPPGYNEQFF. Based on the CDR3 plus reference TRBV11-3 and TRBJ2-1, the full variable domain is EAGVVQSPRYKIIEKKQPVAFWCNPISGHNTLYWYLQNLGQGPELLIRYENEEAVDDSQLPKDRFSAERLKGVDSTLKIQPAELGDSAVYLCASSSPPGYNEQFFGPGTRLTVL.